This TCR beta chain was sequenced in a study of vaccination effects on CD4 cells after COVID-19. The wider study: Post-vaccine sample collection fell at a median of 72 days after the second dose. Findings and limits, study-wide: Few convalescent patients and no early post-infection timepoints were included in the study. Infection- and vaccine-induced clones contracted markedly late after vaccination.

Looked up from germline, CDR1 is SEHNR and CDR2 is FQNEAQ (reference sequence). The CDR3 is 15 amino acids. The J segment lost 5 bases and the V segment lost 7 bases, leaving 12 bases of the junction unmatched. A word on this clone: What it binds is not known.

With nine to eleven days of culture completed, CD4+ T cells were isolated. This person caught SARS-CoV-2 sometime from March to December 2020, and PCR testing confirmed the infection. Participants completed two doses of the BNT162b2 or mRNA-1273 vaccine. Here immunoSEQ multiplex PCR was the method, and the copy in TCRdb shows in-frame clones only, minus some. The top ten hold around 3.5% of the sample, which has around 44,000 clones, approximately 82% seen once. The clonotype originates from a human donor who had a prior SARS-CoV-2 infection. The starting material was CD4+ T cells from PBMCs cultured without peptide, obtained after COVID-19 vaccination. The chain links TRBV7-9 to TRBJ1-1, with 8 bases that match TRBD1. In DNA form, the CDR3 reads TGTGCCAGCACCCGGTTTGACAGGGGAAATACTGAAGCTTTCTTT. Its translation is CASTRFDRGNTEAFF.